The 9 T cell receptor beta chains presented below share a single source sample, sequenced in a study of blood T cell repertoires in COVID-19. Produced via immunoSEQ multiplex PCR; TCRdb's table is partial and in-frame only. The sample includes under 350,000 clones, 89% of them seen just once. Specimen: PBMCs or T cells enriched from blood (not recorded which). The receptors were gathered from a woman aged 40 to 50 who had recovered from COVID-19.

This clone showed up just once. This chain links TRBV15 with TRBJ1-4; D uncertain. V lost 0 bases and J lost 4, with 3 bases in between. Looked up from germline, CDR1 is LNHNV and CDR2 is YYDKDF (reference sequence). The CDR3 is 13 amino acids. For the CDR3, the DNA is TGTGCCACCAGCAGAGATCTTAATGAAAAACTGTTTTTT. Translated, it gives CATSRDLNEKLFF.

This chain links TRBV3-1 (or the pseudogene TRBV3-2) with TRBJ2-4; TRBD1 matches at 7 bases. V shed 4 bases and J 2 bases; nucleotides not matched to a gene: 17. Germline values: CDR1 LGHDT, CDR2 YNNKEL (reference sequence). This CDR3 region has 19 residues. DNA of the CDR3: TGTGCCAGCAGCCTCCGGGACAGCTTGGGTCGCGAAACCAAAAACATTCAGTACTTC. Translating it yields CASSLRDSLGRETKNIQYF.

This clone was observed a few times. Other DNA sequences in the same sample also yield this CDR3. This chain connects TRBV6-5 to TRBJ1-5; TRBD1 might be the D (6 bases). Trimming stripped 3 bases from V and 4 bases from J, with 10 bases between. CDR1 MNHEY and CDR2 SVGAGI come from the germline V gene. The CDR3 loop spans 14 amino acids. For the CDR3, the DNA is TGTGCCAGCAGTTATGGTACAGGGAATCAGCCCCAGCATTTT. Translating gives CASSYGTGNQPQHF.

The chain recombines TRBV4-3 with TRBJ1-5, with D unclear. The CDR3 is 13 amino acids. Germline CDR1 reads LGHNA; CDR2 reads YSLEER. V was pared by 2 bases and J by 4 bases, with 6 bases between. The CDR3 region is CASSQSVNQPQHF. In DNA form, the CDR3 reads TGCGCCAGCAGCCAATCGGTGAATCAGCCCCAGCATTTT.

V usage is TRBV30 and J usage is TRBJ2-3; tentative D call: TRBD2 (6 bases). CDR3 length: 13 residues. The V end lost 7 bases, the J end lost 8 bases, and 19 bases lay between the germline ends. Germline V CDR1 and CDR2: GTSNPN, SVGIG (reference sequence). CDR3 in DNA: TGTGCCTTCACGGAGGGCCCCCTGAGTACGCAGTATTTT. Its protein is CAFTEGPLSTQYF. The full variable domain, in which reference TRBV30 and TRBJ2-3 provide the parts outside the CDR3, is SQTIHQWPATLVQPVGSPLSLECTVEGTSNPNLYWYRQAAGRGLQLLFYSVGIGQISSEVPQNLSASRPQDRQFILSSKKLLLSDSGFYLCAFTEGPLSTQYFGPGTRLTVL.

This chain uses TRBV14 with TRBJ2-5; tentatively, D is TRBD1 (6 bases). V was clipped by 4 bases and J by 4 bases, with 22 bases between them. This CDR3 is built from 17 residues. Germline V gene sequence: CDR1 SGHDN, CDR2 FVKESK. The CDR3 here is CASSRLGAPELRETQYF. CDR3 coding DNA: TGTGCCAGCAGCCGCCTGGGGGCACCGGAATTGCGAGAGACCCAGTACTTC.

The rearrangement joins TRBV6-5 to TRBJ2-7; D perhaps matches TRBD1 (5 bases). This CDR3 comprises 15 residues. The germline V gene has CDR1 MNHEY and CDR2 SVGAGI. The V gene lost 7 bases and the J gene lost 4 bases, with 20 bases spanning the gap. DNA for the CDR3: TGTGCCAGCACCGCAACGGAGCAGGGAAGGTACGAGCAGTACTTC. Translation gives CASTATEQGRYEQYF.

The genes are TRBV10-2 and TRBJ1-5, with D perhaps matching TRBD1 (6 bases). V was shortened by 10 bases and J by 1 base, with 14 bases between the two germline ends. This CDR3 has 14 amino acids. Germline CDR1 reads WSHSY; CDR2 reads SAAADI. The CDR3 coding sequence is TGCGCCACCTCGGGGGGCGCGAGCAATCAGCCCCAGCATTTT. Amino acid sequence: CATSGGASNQPQHF.

The rearrangement links TRBV12-3 or TRBV12-4 to TRBJ1-2; 7 bases agree with TRBD1. J gave up 8 bases and V 8 bases, and 8 bases lay outside the gene matches. This CDR3 contains 12 residues. The DNA for the CDR3 is TGTGCCAGCTTGAGGAACAGGGGAGGCTACACCTTC. It is translated as CASLRNRGGYTF.